This T cell receptor (beta chain) was profiled in a study of blood T cell repertoires in COVID-19. The ends were cut back, 2 bases at V and 5 bases at J, with 16 bases in the middle. CDR3 length: 16 amino acids. Germline V gene data show CDR1 as WNHNN and CDR2 as SYGVQD (reference sequence). The data were produced by immunoSEQ multiplex PCR, yet TCRdb's version contains in-frame clones alone and is incomplete. The data contain 55,000 to 65,000 clones, approximately 89% of them singletons. The rearrangement links TRBV10-1 to TRBJ2-1; the D gene is possibly TRBD2 (6 bases). Source material: peripheral blood. The receptor comes from a woman aged 55-70 years with active COVID-19. The CDR3 coding sequence is TGCGCCAGCAGTGAGCCTCAGGCCGGGGGACACAATGAGCAGTTCTTC. Translating gives CASSEPQAGGHNEQFF.